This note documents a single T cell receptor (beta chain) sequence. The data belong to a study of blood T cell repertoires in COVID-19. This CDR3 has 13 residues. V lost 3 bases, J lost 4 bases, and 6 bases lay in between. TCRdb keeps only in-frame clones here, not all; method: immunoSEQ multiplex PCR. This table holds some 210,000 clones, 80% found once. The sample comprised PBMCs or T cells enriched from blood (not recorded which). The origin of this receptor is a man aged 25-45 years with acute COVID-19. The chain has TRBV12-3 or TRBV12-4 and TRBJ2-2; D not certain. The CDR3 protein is CASSLSFTGELFF. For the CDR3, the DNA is TGTGCCAGCAGTTTGAGTTTCACCGGGGAGCTGTTTTTT.